This T cell receptor (beta chain) is from a study of blood T cells in healthy people across ages. Findings and caveats of the study: It was held that the diversity estimates obtained from one million T cells were underestimates. Roughly linear age-related decline in beta diversity appeared, significant by age 40.

This clonotype appeared many times. As yet, its antigen is unknown. It was with a sample-barcoded 5' primer and a J-beta primer mix that a second PCR of about 6 to 12 cycles was run. TCRdb reprocessed the 5' RACE reads via MiXCR and lists one record per CDR3 protein. The sample contains about 1,800,000 distinct CDR3 sequences, roughly 27% of which appear only once. The sequenced sample was blood. The clonotype comes from a woman aged 25-40 years in good health.

The CDR3 DNA reads TGCAGCGTTGTCCCTTCAGCCTACTCCTACAATGAGCAGTTCTTC. Its translation is CSVVPSAYSYNEQFF. The chain has TRBV29-1 and TRBJ2-1; D unclear. The CDR3 runs 15 residues. V shed 4 bases and J shed 0 bases, with 13 bases lying between them. Germline loops: CDR1 SQVTM, CDR2 ANQGSEA.